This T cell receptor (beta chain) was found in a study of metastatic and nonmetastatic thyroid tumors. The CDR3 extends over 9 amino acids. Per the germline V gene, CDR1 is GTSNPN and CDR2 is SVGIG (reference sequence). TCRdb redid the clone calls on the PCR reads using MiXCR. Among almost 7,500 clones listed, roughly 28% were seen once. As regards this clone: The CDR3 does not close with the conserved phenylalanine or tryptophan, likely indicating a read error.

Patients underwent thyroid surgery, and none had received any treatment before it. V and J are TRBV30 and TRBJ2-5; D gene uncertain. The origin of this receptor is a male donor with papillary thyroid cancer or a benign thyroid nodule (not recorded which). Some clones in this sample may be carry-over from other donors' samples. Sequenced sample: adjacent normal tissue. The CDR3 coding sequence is TGTTCCTGGGGAGAGACCCAGTACTAC. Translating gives CSWGETQYY.